What follows are 31 T cell receptor beta chains derived from one specimen sequenced in a study of cytomegalovirus exposure and HLA in healthy donors. The PCR had 60 Vbeta and 13 Jbeta primers. Assay used: immunoSEQ multiplex PCR; TCRdb lists only in-frame clones, some missing. Of about 170,000 clones in the sample, around 80% are singletons; the top ten hold 2.3%. The sample was PBMCs. The receptor set was obtained from a male donor in good health and CMV-seronegative.

This clone was observed once. The V gene is TRBV5-4, the J gene TRBJ1-6, with D maybe TRBD1 (5 bases). V lost 5 bases, J lost 5 bases, and 14 bases lay in between. Germline V gene sequence: CDR1 SGHNT, CDR2 YYREEE (reference sequence). The CDR3 sequence is 15 residues long. CDR3 sequence (DNA): TGTGCCAGCAGTACCGGGGGAACACATAATTCACCCCTCCACTTT. Amino acids: CASSTGGTHNSPLHF.

This clone was seen a handful of times. The CDR3 loop reads CASSSTGDGNYGYTF. The CDR3 DNA is TGTGCCAGCAGCTCCACAGGGGACGGAAACTATGGCTACACCTTC. The chain combines TRBV7-2 with TRBJ1-2, with 7 bases fitting TRBD1. CDR3 length equals 15 residues. Trimming took 4 bases from V and 2 from J; bases not matched to a gene: 7. Germline V gives CDR1 SGHTA, CDR2 FQGNSA.

The V gene is TRBV19, the J gene TRBJ2-7, with D perhaps TRBD2 (6 bases). The CDR3 runs to 13 residues. Germline V lookup: CDR1 LNHDA, CDR2 SQIVND (reference sequence). Between the trimmed V and J ends, which lost 5 bases and 1 base, there was a span of 9 bases. CDR3 in amino acids: CASSPGGSYEQYF. The CDR3 DNA reads as TGTGCCAGTAGTCCCGGGGGATCCTACGAGCAGTACTTC.

This clone was detected a few times. This chain links TRBV10-3 with TRBJ1-5, with D unresolved. CDR1 and CDR2 (germline): ENHRY, SYGVKD. V lost 6 bases and J 9 bases, leaving 12 bases between the germline ends. The CDR3 runs 12 residues. The CDR3 DNA reads TGTGCCATCAGGGGGATTGAGGGGCCCCAGCATTTT. Translated, it gives CAIRGIEGPQHF.

This rearrangement joins TRBV29-1 to TRBJ2-3, with 7 bases identical to TRBD1. Trimming removed 7 bases from V and 1 base from J; junction bases left unmatched: 5. The V gene's germline CDR1 is SQVTM and CDR2 ANQGSEA. This CDR3 is 13 amino acids long. Here the CDR3 DNA reads TGCAGCGCTAGACAGGGTGGCACAGATACGCAGTATTTT. Its protein product is CSARQGGTDTQYF.

About this clone: At one end the junction does not follow the germline gene, possibly because of a read error. This chain uses TRBV9 with TRBJ1-2; unclear D gene. The CDR3 covers 14 residues. CDR1 and CDR2 from the germline V gene are SGDLS and YYNGEE. This CDR3 is CASSVEEGWGGHTF. CDR3 DNA sequence: TGTGCCAGCAGCGTAGAAGAGGGCTGGGGTGGCCACACCTTC.

This chain connects TRBV18 to TRBJ1-6, with D hard to call. Trimming stripped 5 bases from V and 7 bases from J, with 9 bases between. The germline CDR1 and CDR2 sequences are KGHSH and LQKENI. This CDR3 region has 13 residues. Here the CDR3 DNA reads TGTGCCAGCTCAGAGAATCGCAATTCACCCCTCCACTTT. Translation: CASSENRNSPLHF.

The CDR3 nucleotides read TGCGCCAGCCTCAGGGAGGGAGTGACGACTGAAGCTTTCTTT. Its translation is CASLREGVTTEAFF. The rearrangement joins TRBV10-1 to TRBJ1-1; D is possibly TRBD1 (5 bases). Germline lookup yields CDR1 WNHNN and CDR2 SYGVQD (reference sequence). CDR3 size: 14 residues. V lost 8 bases to trimming and J lost 5 bases, with 18 bases between them.

The gene calls are TRBV7-8 and TRBJ2-7; a possible D gene is TRBD2 (6 bases). Deletions cut 5 bases from V and 1 base from J, with 12 bases between. Per the germline V gene, CDR1 is SGHVS and CDR2 is FQNEAQ. The CDR3 totals 14 residues. The CDR3 is CASSARLDSYEQYF. CDR3 nucleotides: TGTGCCAGCAGCGCACGACTAGATTCCTACGAGCAGTACTTC.

This clone occurred once. This rearrangement joins TRBV27 to TRBJ1-5; TRBD1 might be the D (6 bases). CDR1 MNHEY and CDR2 SMNVEV come from the germline V gene (reference sequence). The CDR3 length is 15 residues. The V and J ends lost 8 bases and 2 bases respectively, with 16 bases between them. The CDR3 reads CASRRQVEGNQPQHF. The CDR3 bases are TGTGCCAGCCGGAGACAGGTAGAGGGCAATCAGCCCCAGCATTTT.

V usage is TRBV19 and J usage is TRBJ1-2; D is perhaps TRBD1 (6 bases). Germline V gives CDR1 LNHDA, CDR2 SQIVND (reference sequence). The CDR3 spans 15 residues. V was clipped by 6 bases and J by 6 bases, with 20 bases between them. The CDR3 loop is CASSKGQLSIHGYTF. The CDR3 DNA sequence: TGTGCCAGTAGCAAAGGACAGCTCAGTATACATGGCTACACCTTC.

The chain joins TRBV7-8 to TRBJ1-4; D might be TRBD1 (6 bases). Germline CDR1 SGHVS, CDR2 FQNEAQ. The CDR3 has 14 amino acids. Trimming removed 1 base at V and 8 bases at J, with 11 bases between. The CDR3 DNA follows: TGTGCCAGCAGCTTAGACAGGGAAGGGGAAAAACTGTTTTTT. This codes for CASSLDREGEKLFF.

This chain connects TRBV18 to TRBJ1-5, with 9 bases aligning to TRBD1. Germline V gene lookup returns CDR1 KGHSH and CDR2 LQKENI. V dropped 6 bases and J dropped 4; count of bases not matched to a gene: 13. CDR3 length equals 17 residues. The CDR3 loop reads CASSPGVTGGANQPQHF. CDR3 nucleotide sequence: TGTGCCAGCTCCCCGGGGGTGACAGGGGGTGCTAATCAGCCCCAGCATTTT. Drawing the rest from reference TRBV18 and TRBJ1-5, the complete variable domain is NAGVMQNPRHLVRRRGQEARLRCSPMKGHSHVYWYRQLPEEGLKFMVYLQKENIIDESGMPKERFSAEFPKEGPSILRIQQVVRGDSAAYFCASSPGVTGGANQPQHFGDGTRLSIL.

The chain joins TRBV5-6 to TRBJ1-2, with D unresolved. This CDR3 spans 13 amino acids. V was cut by 0 bases and J by 2 bases, with 5 bases left in between. CDR1 is SGHDT and CDR2 is YYEEEE in the germline V gene. CDR3 sequence (DNA): TGTGCCAGCAGCTTGGTTGAGAACTATGGCTACACCTTC. It encodes CASSLVENYGYTF.

DNA of the CDR3: TGCAGCGTTGACAAGGGGCTCTCAGGTGAGCAGTACTTC. Translation gives CSVDKGLSGEQYF. The chain has TRBV29-1 and TRBJ2-7; D possibly corresponds to TRBD1 (5 bases). With 3 bases removed from V and 7 bases from J, the gap between germline ends came to 16 bases. This CDR3 comprises 13 residues. Germline V CDR1 and CDR2: SQVTM, ANQGSEA.

The V call is TRBV2, the J call TRBJ2-2; 8 bases fit TRBD1. V was pared by 2 bases and J by 0 bases, with 2 bases of the junction left unmatched. From germline, CDR1 is SNHLY and CDR2 FYNNEI. The CDR3 totals 16 residues. The CDR3 nucleotides are TGTGCCAGCAGTGAATGGACAGGGACGAACACCGGGGAGCTGTTTTTT. The encoded protein is CASSEWTGTNTGELFF.

The V and J genes are TRBV5-1 and TRBJ2-7; D is unclear. V lost 0 bases to trimming and J lost 6 bases, with 13 bases between them. Germline CDR1 SGHRS, CDR2 YFSETQ. The CDR3 consists of 14 residues. This CDR3 is CASSLDLSRTEQYF. The CDR3 region has the DNA TGCGCCAGCAGCTTGGATTTGTCCAGAACCGAGCAGTACTTC.

The chain is built from TRBV20-1 and TRBJ1-6; maybe TRBD1 (5 bases). V lost 5 bases to trimming and J lost 10 bases, with 9 bases between them. In germline, CDR1 is DFQATT, CDR2 SNEGSKA (reference sequence). This CDR3 is built from 11 residues. CDR3 sequence reads: CSAPGPSPLHF. The DNA for the CDR3 is TGCAGTGCTCCAGGGCCCTCACCCCTCCACTTT.

The chain couples TRBV6-6 to TRBJ2-2; 7 positions match TRBD1. Looked up from germline, CDR1 is MNHNY and CDR2 is SVGAGI (reference sequence). The CDR3 length is 14 residues. After removal of 6 bases from V and 3 bases from J, the junction contained 4 bases not matched to a gene. Written as DNA, the CDR3 is TGTGCCAGCAGGCAGCAGGGGGACACCGGGGAGCTGTTTTTT. It yields the protein CASRQQGDTGELFF.

The V call is TRBV5-1, the J call TRBJ2-7, with TRBD2 matching over 14 bases. After removal of 4 bases from V and 5 bases from J, the junction contained 5 bases not matched to a gene. The CDR3 is 15 residues long. Germline V CDR1 and CDR2: SGHRS, YFSETQ. CDR3 residues: CASSTRLAGGNEQYF. Written as DNA, the CDR3 is TGCGCCAGCAGCACCAGACTAGCGGGGGGGAACGAGCAGTACTTC.

The chain carries TRBV30 and TRBJ2-7, with D tentatively TRBD1 (5 bases). The germline V gene has CDR1 GTSNPN and CDR2 SVGIG (reference sequence). V lost 5 bases to trimming and J lost 4 bases, with 9 bases between them. This CDR3 spans 11 amino acids. The CDR3 spells CAWDTGYEQYF. The CDR3 region has the DNA TGTGCCTGGGATACAGGTTACGAGCAGTACTTC.

This clone was seen just once. The rearrangement links TRBV5-1 to TRBJ2-2, with TRBD1 as a possible D gene (6 bases). Germline CDR1 and CDR2: SGHRS and YFSETQ. The CDR3 consists of 14 residues. V was shortened by 6 bases and J by 4 bases, with 13 bases between the two germline ends. The CDR3 loop is CASTAQGGTGELFF. DNA for the CDR3: TGCGCCAGCACCGCCCAAGGGGGCACCGGGGAGCTGTTTTTT.

This clone has just one count. The chain is built from TRBV19 and TRBJ2-5; 14 bases are a match to TRBD2. V shed 5 bases, J shed 5 bases, and the junction held 10 bases outside the gene matches. The CDR3 runs 17 residues. From germline, CDR1 is LNHDA and CDR2 SQIVND (reference sequence). The CDR3 DNA reads as TGTGCCAGTAGTCCCAGACTAGCGGGGGGGCCTAAGGAGACCCAGTACTTC. This gives the protein CASSPRLAGGPKETQYF.

V and J are TRBV7-2 and TRBJ2-3; TRBD2 matches at 12 bases. The germline gives CDR1 SGHTA, CDR2 FQGNSA. With V trimmed by 4 bases and J by 1 base, 6 bases remained unmatched. The CDR3 is made up of 17 amino acids. In DNA form, the CDR3 reads TGTGCCAGCAGCTCCCGGACTAGCGGGGACCGCACAGATACGCAGTATTTT. This encodes CASSSRTSGDRTDTQYF.

V and J are TRBV18 and TRBJ2-7; 8 nucleotides line up with TRBD1. The germline V gene has CDR1 KGHSH and CDR2 LQKENI. J gave up 3 bases and V 4 bases, and 5 bases lay outside the gene matches. This CDR3 is 14 amino acids long. The chain's CDR3 is CASSLIGQGYEQYF. CDR3 coding DNA: TGTGCCAGCTCACTGATCGGACAGGGCTACGAGCAGTACTTC.

The chain employs TRBV18 and TRBJ2-3; D unclear. V was shortened by 3 bases and J by 0 bases, with 4 bases between the two germline ends. This CDR3 spans 13 amino acids. From germline, CDR1 is KGHSH and CDR2 LQKENI. CDR3: CASSPGSTDTQYF. For the CDR3, the DNA is TGTGCCAGCTCACCCGGGAGCACAGATACGCAGTATTTT.

The J gene is TRBJ1-2, the V gene TRBV5-4; D possibly corresponds to TRBD1 (6 bases). The CDR3 runs to 15 residues. Germline V gene sequence: CDR1 SGHNT, CDR2 YYREEE (reference sequence). The V gene lost 0 bases and the J gene lost 4 bases, with 13 bases spanning the gap. The CDR3 DNA sequence: TGTGCCAGCAGCTTGGGCAGGGGAAATTCCTATGGCTACACCTTC. This sequence encodes CASSLGRGNSYGYTF.

This chain connects TRBV7-9 to TRBJ2-2, with 8 bases matching TRBD1. Germline-derived CDR1 and CDR2 are SEHNR and FQNEAQ (reference sequence). This CDR3 contains 16 residues. V lost 4 bases, J lost 0 bases, and 4 bases stayed unmatched. The chain's CDR3 is CASSSPGQANTGELFF. CDR3 bases: TGTGCCAGCAGCTCTCCGGGACAGGCGAACACCGGGGAGCTGTTTTTT.

The rearrangement uses TRBV5-4 and TRBJ1-2; 8 nucleotides agree with TRBD1. This CDR3 region has 13 residues. The germline gives CDR1 SGHNT, CDR2 YYREEE (reference sequence). Trimming took 4 bases from V and 3 from J; bases not matched to a gene: 2. CDR3 coding DNA: TGTGCCAGCAGCCCGGACAGGGACTATGGCTACACCTTC. Translating gives CASSPDRDYGYTF.

This clone has only one observation. The chain combines TRBV5-1 with TRBJ2-3; possible D gene TRBD1, 6 bases. With 4 bases removed from V and 4 bases from J, the gap between germline ends came to 19 bases. Germline-derived CDR1 and CDR2 are SGHRS and YFSETQ. The CDR3 has 16 residues. CDR3 in DNA: TGCGCCAGCAGCCTCGATCTGGGCAGGGGAGCAGATACGCAGTATTTT. Residues: CASSLDLGRGADTQYF.

The V and J genes are TRBV10-3 and TRBJ2-7; D is unclear. Trimming cost V 4 bases and J 3 bases, with 10 bases left between them. CDR1 ENHRY and CDR2 SYGVKD come from the germline V gene. The CDR3 runs 13 residues. The DNA for the CDR3 is TGTGCCATCAGTGGGGCCCCACGCTACGAGCAGTACTTC. Its protein is CAISGAPRYEQYF.